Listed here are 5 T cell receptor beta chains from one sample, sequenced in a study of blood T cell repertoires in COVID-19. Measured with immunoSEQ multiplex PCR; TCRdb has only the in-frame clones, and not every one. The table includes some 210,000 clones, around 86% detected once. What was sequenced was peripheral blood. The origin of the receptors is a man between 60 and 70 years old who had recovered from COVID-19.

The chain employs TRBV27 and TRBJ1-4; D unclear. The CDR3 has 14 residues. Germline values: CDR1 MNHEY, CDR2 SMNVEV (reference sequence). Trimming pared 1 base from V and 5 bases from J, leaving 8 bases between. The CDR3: CASSLWPYNEKLFF. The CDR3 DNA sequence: TGTGCCAGCAGTTTATGGCCTTACAATGAAAAACTGTTTTTT.

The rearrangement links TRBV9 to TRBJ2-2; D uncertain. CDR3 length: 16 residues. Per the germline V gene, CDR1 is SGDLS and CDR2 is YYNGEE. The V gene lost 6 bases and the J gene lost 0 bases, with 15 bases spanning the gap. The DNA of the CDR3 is TGTGCCAGCAACCTTCTTGGGCAGACGAACACCGGGGAGCTGTTTTTT. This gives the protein CASNLLGQTNTGELFF.

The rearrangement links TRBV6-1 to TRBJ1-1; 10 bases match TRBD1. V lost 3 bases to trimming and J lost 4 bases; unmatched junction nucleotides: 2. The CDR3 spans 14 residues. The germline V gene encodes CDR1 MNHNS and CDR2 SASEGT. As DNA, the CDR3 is TGTGCCAGCAGTGAGACAGGGGGCGTCACTGAAGCTTTCTTT. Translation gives CASSETGGVTEAFF.

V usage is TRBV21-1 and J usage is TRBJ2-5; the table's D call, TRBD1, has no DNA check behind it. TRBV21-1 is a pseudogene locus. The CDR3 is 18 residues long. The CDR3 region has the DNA TGTGCCAGCAGCAAAGGACGATCAGGGACAGGGGGCGTGAAGACCCAGTACTTC. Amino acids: CASSKGRSGTGGVKTQYF.

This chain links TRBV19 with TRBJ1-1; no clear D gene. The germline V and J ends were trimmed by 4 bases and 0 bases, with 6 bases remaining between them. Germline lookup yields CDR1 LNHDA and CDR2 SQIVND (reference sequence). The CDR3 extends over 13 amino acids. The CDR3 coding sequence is TGTGCCAGTAGTACCACTTTGAACACTGAAGCTTTCTTT. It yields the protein CASSTTLNTEAFF.